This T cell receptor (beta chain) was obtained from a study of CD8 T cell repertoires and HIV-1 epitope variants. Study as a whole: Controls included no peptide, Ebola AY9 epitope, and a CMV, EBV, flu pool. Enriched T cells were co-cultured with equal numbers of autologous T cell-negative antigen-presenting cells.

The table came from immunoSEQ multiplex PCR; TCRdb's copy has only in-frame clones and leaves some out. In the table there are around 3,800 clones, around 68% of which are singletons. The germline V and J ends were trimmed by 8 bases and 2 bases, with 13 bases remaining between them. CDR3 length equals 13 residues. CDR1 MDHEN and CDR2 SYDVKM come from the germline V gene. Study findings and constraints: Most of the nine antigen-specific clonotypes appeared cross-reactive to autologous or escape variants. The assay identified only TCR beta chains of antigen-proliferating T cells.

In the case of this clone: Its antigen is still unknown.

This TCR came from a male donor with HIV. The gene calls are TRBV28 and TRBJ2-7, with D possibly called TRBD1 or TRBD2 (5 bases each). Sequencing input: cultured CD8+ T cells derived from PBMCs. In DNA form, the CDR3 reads TGTGCCAGCCAGCGGCAGGGTACCTACGAGCAGTACTTC. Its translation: CASQRQGTYEQYF.